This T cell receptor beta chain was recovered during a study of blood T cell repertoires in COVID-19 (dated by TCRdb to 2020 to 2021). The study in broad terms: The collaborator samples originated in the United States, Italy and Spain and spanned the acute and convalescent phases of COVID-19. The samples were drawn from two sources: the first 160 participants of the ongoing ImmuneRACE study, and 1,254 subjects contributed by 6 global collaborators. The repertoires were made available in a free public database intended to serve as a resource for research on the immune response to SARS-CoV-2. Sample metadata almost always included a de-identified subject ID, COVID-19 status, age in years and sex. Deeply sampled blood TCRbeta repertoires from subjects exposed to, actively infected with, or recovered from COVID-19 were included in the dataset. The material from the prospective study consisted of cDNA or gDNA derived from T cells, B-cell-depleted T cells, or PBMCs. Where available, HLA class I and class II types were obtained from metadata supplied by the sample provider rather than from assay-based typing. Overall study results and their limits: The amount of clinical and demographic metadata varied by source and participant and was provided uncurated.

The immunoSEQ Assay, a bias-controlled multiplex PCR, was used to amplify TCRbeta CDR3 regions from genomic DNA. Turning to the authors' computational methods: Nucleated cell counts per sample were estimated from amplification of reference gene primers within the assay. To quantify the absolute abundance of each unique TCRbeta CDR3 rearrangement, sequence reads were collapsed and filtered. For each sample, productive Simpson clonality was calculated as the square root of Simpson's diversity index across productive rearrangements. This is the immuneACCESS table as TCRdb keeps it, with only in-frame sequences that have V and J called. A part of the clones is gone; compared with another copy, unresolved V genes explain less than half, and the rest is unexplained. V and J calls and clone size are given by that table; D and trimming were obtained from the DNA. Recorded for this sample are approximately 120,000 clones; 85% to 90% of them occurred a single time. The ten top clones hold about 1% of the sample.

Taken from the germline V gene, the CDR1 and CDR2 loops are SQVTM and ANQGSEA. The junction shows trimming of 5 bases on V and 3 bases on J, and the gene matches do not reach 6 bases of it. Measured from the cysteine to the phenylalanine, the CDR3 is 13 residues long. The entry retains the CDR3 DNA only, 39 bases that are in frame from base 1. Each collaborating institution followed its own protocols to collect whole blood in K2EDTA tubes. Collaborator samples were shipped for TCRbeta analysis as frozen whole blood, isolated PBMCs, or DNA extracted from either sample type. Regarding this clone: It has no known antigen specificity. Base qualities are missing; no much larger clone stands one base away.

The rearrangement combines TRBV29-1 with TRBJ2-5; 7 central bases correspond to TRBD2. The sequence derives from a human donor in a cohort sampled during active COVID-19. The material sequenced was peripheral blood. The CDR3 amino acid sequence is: CSVSGLGEETQYF. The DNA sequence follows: TGCAGCGTTTCCGGACTAGGGGAAGAGACCCAGTACTTC.